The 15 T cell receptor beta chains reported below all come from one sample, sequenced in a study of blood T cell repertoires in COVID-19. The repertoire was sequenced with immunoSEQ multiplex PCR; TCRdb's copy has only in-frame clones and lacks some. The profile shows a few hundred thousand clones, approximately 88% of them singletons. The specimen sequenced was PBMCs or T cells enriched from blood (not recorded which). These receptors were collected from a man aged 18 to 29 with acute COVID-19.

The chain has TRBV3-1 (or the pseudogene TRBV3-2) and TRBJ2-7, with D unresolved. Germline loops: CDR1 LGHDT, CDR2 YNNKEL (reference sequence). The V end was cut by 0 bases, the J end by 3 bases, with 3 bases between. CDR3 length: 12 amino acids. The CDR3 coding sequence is TGTGCCAGCAGCCAAGATAGCTACGAGCAGTACTTC. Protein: CASSQDSYEQYF.

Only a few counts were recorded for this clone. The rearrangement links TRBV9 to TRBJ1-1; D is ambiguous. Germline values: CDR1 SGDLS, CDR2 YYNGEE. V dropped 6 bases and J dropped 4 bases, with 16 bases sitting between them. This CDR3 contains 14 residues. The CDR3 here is CASKYGEGSTEAFF. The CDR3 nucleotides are TGTGCCAGCAAATACGGTGAAGGGAGCACTGAAGCTTTCTTT. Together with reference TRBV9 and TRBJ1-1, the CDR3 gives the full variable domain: DSGVTQTPKHLITATGQRVTLRCSPRSGDLSVYWYQQSLDQGLQFLIQYYNGEERAKGNILERFSAQQFPDLHSELNLSSLELGDSALYFCASKYGEGSTEAFFGQGTRLTVV.

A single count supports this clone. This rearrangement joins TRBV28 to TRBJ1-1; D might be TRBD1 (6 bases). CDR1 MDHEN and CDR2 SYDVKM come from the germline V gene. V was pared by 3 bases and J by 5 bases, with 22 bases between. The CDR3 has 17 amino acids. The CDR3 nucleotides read TGTGCCAGCAGTTTCGAGGGTGGGGGCCCAGGGCGTACTGAAGCTTTCTTT. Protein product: CASSFEGGGPGRTEAFF.

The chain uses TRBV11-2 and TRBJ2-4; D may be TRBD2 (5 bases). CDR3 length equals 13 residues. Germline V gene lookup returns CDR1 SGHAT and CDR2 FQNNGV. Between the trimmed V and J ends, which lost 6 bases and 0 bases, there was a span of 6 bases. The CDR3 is CASRGLAKNIQYF. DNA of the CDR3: TGTGCCAGCAGAGGACTAGCCAAAAACATTCAGTACTTC. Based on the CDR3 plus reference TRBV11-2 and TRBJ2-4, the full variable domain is EAGVAQSPRYKIIEKRQSVAFWCNPISGHATLYWYQQILGQGPKLLIQFQNNGVVDDSQLPKDRFSAERLKGVDSTLKIQPAKLEDSAVYLCASRGLAKNIQYFGAGTRLSVL.

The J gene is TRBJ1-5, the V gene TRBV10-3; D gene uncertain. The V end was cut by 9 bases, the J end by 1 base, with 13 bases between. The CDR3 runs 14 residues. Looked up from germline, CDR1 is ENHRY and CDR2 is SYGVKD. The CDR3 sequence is CAIPPHRSNQPQHF. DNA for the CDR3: TGTGCCATACCCCCCCACAGAAGCAATCAGCCCCAGCATTTT.

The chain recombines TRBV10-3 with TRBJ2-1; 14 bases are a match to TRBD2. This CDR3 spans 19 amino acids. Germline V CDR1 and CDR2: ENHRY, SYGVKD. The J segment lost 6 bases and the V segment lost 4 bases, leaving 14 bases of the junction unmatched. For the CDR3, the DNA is TGTGCCATCAGTGGCAGGAGACTAGCGGGAGGGCCTGGGGTCAATGAGCAGTTCTTC. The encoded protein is CAISGRRLAGGPGVNEQFF.

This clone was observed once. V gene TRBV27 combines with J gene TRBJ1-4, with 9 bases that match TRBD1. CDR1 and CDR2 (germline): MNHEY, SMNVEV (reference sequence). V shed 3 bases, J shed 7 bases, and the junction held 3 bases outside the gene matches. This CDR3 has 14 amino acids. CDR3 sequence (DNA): TGTGCCAGCAGTTTTAACAGGGGGCGTGAAAAACTGTTTTTT. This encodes CASSFNRGREKLFF. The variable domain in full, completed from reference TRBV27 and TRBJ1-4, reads EAQVTQNPRYLITVTGKKLTVTCSQNMNHEYMSWYRQDPGLGLRQIYYSMNVEVTDKGDVPEGYKVSRKEKRNFPLILESPSPNQTSLYFCASSFNRGREKLFFGSGTQLSVL.

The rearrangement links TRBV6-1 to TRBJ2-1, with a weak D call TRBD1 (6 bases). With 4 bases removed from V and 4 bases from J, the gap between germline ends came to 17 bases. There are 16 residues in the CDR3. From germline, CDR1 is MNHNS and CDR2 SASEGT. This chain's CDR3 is CASSVQATGKYNEQFF. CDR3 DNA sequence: TGTGCCAGCAGTGTCCAGGCCACAGGGAAGTACAATGAGCAGTTCTTC.

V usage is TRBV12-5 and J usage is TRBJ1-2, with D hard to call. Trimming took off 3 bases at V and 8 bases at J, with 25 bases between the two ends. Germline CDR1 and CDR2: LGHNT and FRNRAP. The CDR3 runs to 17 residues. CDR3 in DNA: TGTGCTAGTGGTTTCGCCACCGGTGGCAGCCTCCGGGAGGGCTACACCTTC. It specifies CASGFATGGSLREGYTF. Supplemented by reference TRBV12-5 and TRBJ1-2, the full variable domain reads DARVTQTPRHKVTEMGQEVTMRCQPILGHNTVFWYRQTMMQGLELLAYFRNRAPLDDSGMPKDRFSAEMPDATLATLKIQPSEPRDSAVYFCASGFATGGSLREGYTFGSGTRLTVV.

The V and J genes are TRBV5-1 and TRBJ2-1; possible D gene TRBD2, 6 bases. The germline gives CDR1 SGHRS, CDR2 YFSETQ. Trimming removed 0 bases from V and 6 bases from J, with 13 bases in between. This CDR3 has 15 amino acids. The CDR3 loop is CASSLAFSGGNEQFF. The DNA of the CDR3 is TGCGCCAGCAGCTTGGCCTTTTCCGGGGGCAATGAGCAGTTCTTC.

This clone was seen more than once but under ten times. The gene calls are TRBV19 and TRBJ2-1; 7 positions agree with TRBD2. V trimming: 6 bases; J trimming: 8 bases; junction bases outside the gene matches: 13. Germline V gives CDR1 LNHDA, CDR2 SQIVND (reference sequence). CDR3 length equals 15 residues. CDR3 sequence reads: CASRDVAGDFYEQFF. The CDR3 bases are TGTGCCAGTAGGGACGTGGCGGGAGATTTCTATGAGCAGTTCTTC. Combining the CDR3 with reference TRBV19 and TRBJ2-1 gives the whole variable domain DGGITQSPKYLFRKEGQNVTLSCEQNLNHDAMYWYRQDPGQGLRLIYYSQIVNDFQKGDIAEGYSVSREKKESFPLTVTSAQKNPTAFYLCASRDVAGDFYEQFFGPGTRLTVL.

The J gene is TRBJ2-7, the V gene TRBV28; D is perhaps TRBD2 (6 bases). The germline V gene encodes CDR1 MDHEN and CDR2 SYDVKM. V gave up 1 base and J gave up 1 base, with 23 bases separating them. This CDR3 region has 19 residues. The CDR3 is CASSLSPFIKGGDSYEQYF. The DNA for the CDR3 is TGTGCCAGCAGTTTATCCCCCTTTATCAAAGGCGGGGATTCCTACGAGCAGTACTTC.

CDR3 sequence reads: CASSFSGDGTEAFF. The CDR3 DNA sequence: TGTGCCAGCAGCTTTTCAGGGGACGGCACTGAAGCTTTCTTT. The rearrangement joins TRBV7-8 to TRBJ1-1; D is perhaps TRBD1 (6 bases). CDR1 SGHVS and CDR2 FQNEAQ come from the germline V gene. The CDR3 is made up of 14 amino acids. Trimming shortened V by 3 bases and J by 4 bases, and 12 bases separated the two germline ends.

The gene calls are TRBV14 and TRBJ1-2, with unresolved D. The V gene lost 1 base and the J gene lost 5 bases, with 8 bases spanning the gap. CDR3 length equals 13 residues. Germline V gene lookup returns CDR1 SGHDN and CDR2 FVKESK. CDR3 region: CASSQVNRYGYTF. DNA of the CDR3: TGTGCCAGCAGCCAAGTAAATAGATATGGCTACACCTTC. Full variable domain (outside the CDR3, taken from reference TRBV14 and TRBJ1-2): EAGVTQFPSHSVIEKGQTVTLRCDPISGHDNLYWYRRVMGKEIKFLLHFVKESKQDESGMPNNRFLAERTGGTYSTLKVQPAELEDSGVYFCASSQVNRYGYTFGSGTRLTVV.

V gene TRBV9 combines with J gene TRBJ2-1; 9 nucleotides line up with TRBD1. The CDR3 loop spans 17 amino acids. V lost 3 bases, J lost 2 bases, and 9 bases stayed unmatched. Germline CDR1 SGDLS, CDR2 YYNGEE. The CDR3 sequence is CASSADPGTGTYNEQFF. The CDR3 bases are TGTGCCAGCAGCGCCGACCCCGGGACAGGGACCTACAATGAGCAGTTCTTC.